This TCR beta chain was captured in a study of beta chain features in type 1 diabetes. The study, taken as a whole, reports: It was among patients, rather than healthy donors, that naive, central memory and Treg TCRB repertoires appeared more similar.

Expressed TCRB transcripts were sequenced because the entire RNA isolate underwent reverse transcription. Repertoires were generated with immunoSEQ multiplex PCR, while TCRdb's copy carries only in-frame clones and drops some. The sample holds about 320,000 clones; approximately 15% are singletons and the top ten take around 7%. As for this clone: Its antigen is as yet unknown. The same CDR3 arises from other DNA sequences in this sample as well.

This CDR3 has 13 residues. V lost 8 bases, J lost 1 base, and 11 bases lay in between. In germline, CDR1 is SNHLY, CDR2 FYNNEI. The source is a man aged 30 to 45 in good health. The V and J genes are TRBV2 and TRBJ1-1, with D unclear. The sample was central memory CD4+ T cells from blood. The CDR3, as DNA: TGTGCCAGCTCCCAAGGTGAGAACACTGAAGCTTTCTTT. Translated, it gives CASSQGENTEAFF.